Below, one T cell receptor (beta chain) is given with its context. The target antigen is unknown. Authors' methods: ImmunoSEQ junction-only sequences lacked quality scores, so their filtering differed. This table comes from immunoSEQ multiplex PCR, and its TCRdb copy is limited to in-frame clones, with some not included. V and J calls and clone size are those listed in that table; D and trimming were worked out from the DNA. The data contain hundreds of thousands of clones, 70% to 80% of them seen just once; the ten biggest clones take up under 15%. The V and J ends lost 1 base and 1 base, in that order; junction bases with no gene match: 6. The V gene's germline CDR1 is SGHTA and CDR2 FQGNSA. CDR3 length: 17 amino acids. This entry belongs to a study of shared clonotypes between healthy human individuals. Study-wide findings and caveats: What limited the represented genetic and exposure-history diversity was the small number of donors.

The genes are TRBV7-2 and TRBJ1-4; 7 nucleotides align to TRBD1. The specimen sequenced was PBMCs. This receptor was obtained from a woman aged 40 to 55 in good health. Some clones in this sample may be carry-over from other donors' samples. Here the CDR3 reads CASSLERQGVTNEKLFF. The CDR3 DNA reads as TGTGCCAGCAGCTTAGAACGACAGGGAGTAACTAATGAAAAACTGTTTTTT. Complete variable domain (other parts from reference TRBV7-2 and TRBJ1-4): GAGVSQSPSNKVTEKGKDVELRCDPISGHTALYWYRQSLGQGLEFLIYFQGNSAPDKSGLPSDRFSAERTGGSVSTLTIQRTQQEDSAVYLCASSLERQGVTNEKLFFGSGTQLSVL.